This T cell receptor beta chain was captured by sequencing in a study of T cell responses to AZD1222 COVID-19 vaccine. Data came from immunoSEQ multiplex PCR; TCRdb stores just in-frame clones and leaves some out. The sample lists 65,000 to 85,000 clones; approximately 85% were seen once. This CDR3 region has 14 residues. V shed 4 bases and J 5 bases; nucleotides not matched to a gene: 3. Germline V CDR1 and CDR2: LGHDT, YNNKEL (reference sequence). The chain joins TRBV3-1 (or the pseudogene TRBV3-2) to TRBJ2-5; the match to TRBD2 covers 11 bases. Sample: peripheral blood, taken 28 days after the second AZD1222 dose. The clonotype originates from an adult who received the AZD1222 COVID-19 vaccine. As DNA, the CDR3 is TGTGCCAGCAGCCTGACTAGCGGGGAGGAGACCCAGTACTTC. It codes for CASSLTSGEETQYF.